This is a list of T cell receptor beta chains from one sample in a study of shared clonotypes between healthy human individuals. Clones were read by immunoSEQ multiplex PCR, and TCRdb kept only the in-frame ones, dropping some. The sample comprises about 1.5 million clones, around 95% of which are singletons, and about 1% rests with the top ten. The sequenced material came from naive CD4+ T cells sorted from blood. The receptors derive from a man aged 25 to 45 in good health. CDR3s include the opening cysteine and the closing phenylalanine or tryptophan.

>TRBV5-1|15|TRBJ1-4
CASSLVGTTNEKLFF
>TRBV29-1|11|TRBJ2-4
CSVDSGDIQYF
>TRBV10-3|15|TRBJ1-5
CAISEGQGIGQPQHF
>TRBV25-1|14|TRBJ1-1
CASSEYGGNTEAFF
>TRBV5-1|15|TRBJ1-5
CASSSAGQWDQPQHF
>TRBV18|15|TRBJ1-1
CASSPGPRRRGGAFF
>TRBV4-3|15|TRBJ2-3
CASSRRTGGMDTQYF
>TRBV9|15|TRBJ2-3
CASTSSGARTDTQYF
>TRBV28|15|TRBJ2-5
CASSFSGAGRETQYF
>TRBV15|14|TRBJ2-7
CATSRDSAGVEQYF
>TRBV7-2|14|TRBJ2-3
CASSRGLTIDTQYF
>TRBV28|16|TRBJ1-5
CASRTAGGGGNQPQHF
>TRBV28|14|TRBJ2-7
CASSTSGHSYEQYF
>TRBV27|15|TRBJ1-2
CASSLRGGRNYGYTF
>TRBV19|16|TRBJ2-1
CASSIAAGQTYNEQFF
>TRBV7-6|15|TRBJ2-3
CASSLGTSVTDTQYF
>TRBV30|12|TRBJ1-2
CAWKWGKSGYTF
>TRBV5-1|16|TRBJ1-3
CASSLGGTVSGNTIYF
>TRBV11-3|13|TRBJ1-1
CASRKAGGTEAFF
>TRBV19|11|TRBJ1-1
CASRATDEAFF
>TRBV27|16|TRBJ2-6
CASSLFARAGANVLTF
>TRBV5-4|16|TRBJ2-6
CASRPGQSFGANVLTF
>TRBV15|16|TRBJ1-5
CATSRDPDRTNQPQHF
>TRBV30|11|TRBJ2-5
CAWSVRGRVDF
>TRBV28|13|TRBJ2-3
CASSSHGRDTQYF
>TRBV4-1|13|TRBJ2-1
CASSQDPGIEQFF
>TRBV6-4|13|TRBJ2-5
CASSDRPGETQYF
>TRBV6-1|16|TRBJ2-6
CASSERTGNGANVLTF
>TRBV2|14|TRBJ2-3
CASSDSPGGEVQYF
>TRBV27|17|TRBJ2-3
CASSLGGFGFGTDTQYF
>TRBV5-1|14|TRBJ1-2
CASSLQGSGYGYTF
>TRBV6-5|15|TRBJ2-5
CASSPDRARLETQYF
>TRBV2|14|TRBJ1-2
CASSDWERGYGYTF
>TRBV18|15|TRBJ2-2
CASSLRSSNTGELFF
>TRBV7-9|12|TRBJ2-7
CASSLGTYEQYF
>TRBV27|16|TRBJ2-5
CASSPGSPHNQETQYF
>TRBV6-1|14|TRBJ2-2
CASSGQGHTGELFF